The T cell receptor beta chain under discussion was sequenced for a study of cytomegalovirus exposure and HLA in healthy donors. Notes on the study in general: Other equally common chains were less clonally expanded than HLA-associated TCR beta chains, a later analysis showed. Earlier findings revealed that most TCR beta V segments proved productive either about 90% or about 30% of the time. Analysis was carried out at a later point, and it linked a missense DCLRE1C variant to TCR beta V- and J-gene trimming. Most sequenced TCRs were rare (though some public TCRs occurred in many donors).

The PCR was carried out with 60 Vbeta primers and 13 Jbeta primers. Clones were sequenced by immunoSEQ multiplex PCR, and TCRdb holds only the in-frame ones, with some missing. The profile shows about 110,000 clones, approximately 79% of them singletons. Concerning this clone itself: Its target is not known.

The CDR3 has 16 amino acids. V shed 4 bases and J 4 bases; nucleotides not matched to a gene: 7. The germline gives CDR1 SGHTA, CDR2 FQGTGA. The receptor comes from a man aged 60 to 75 in good health and CMV-seronegative. The sequencing sample was made of PBMCs. The chain links TRBV7-3 to TRBJ2-1; 10 bases are shared with TRBD2. The CDR3 reads CASSYLSGGRYNEQFF. The DNA of the CDR3 is TGTGCCAGCAGCTACCTTAGCGGGGGGCGGTACAATGAGCAGTTCTTC. The full variable domain, its missing parts supplied by reference TRBV7-3 and TRBJ2-1, is GAGVSQTPSNKVTEKGKYVELRCDPISGHTALYWYRQSLGQGPEFLIYFQGTGAADDSGLPNDRFFAVRPEGSVSTLKIQRTERGDSAVYLCASSYLSGGRYNEQFFGPGTRLTVL.